The rows below give T cell receptor beta chains drawn from one sample of a study of T cell responses to AZD1222 COVID-19 vaccine. The protocol was immunoSEQ multiplex PCR, while the TCRdb copy is restricted to in-frame clones and leaves out a portion. The data hold 190,000 or so clones, with about 89% observed a single time. This sample comprised peripheral blood, obtained 28 days after the second AZD1222 dose. These receptors were collected from an adult who received the AZD1222 COVID-19 vaccine. CDR3s include the opening cysteine and the closing phenylalanine or tryptophan. D genes are given only for firm matches. Only part of the rows carry a size: once, few, many, or a class if the clone is expanded.

CDR3aa | CDR3nt | j_gene | v_gene | abundance | d_gene
CASTKGGINTEAFF | TGTGCCAGCACCAAGGGGGGGATTAACACTGAAGCTTTCTTT | TRBJ1-1 | TRBV6-5 | NA | NA
CAISESGTSGLYNEQFF | TGTGCCATCAGTGAGTCCGGGACTAGCGGTCTCTACAATGAGCAGTTCTTC | TRBJ2-1 | TRBV10-3 | once | TRBD2
CASGFLQGNTGELFF | TGTGCTAGTGGTTTTTTACAGGGGAACACCGGGGAGCTGTTTTTT | TRBJ2-2 | TRBV12-5 | NA | NA
CASSPSPSGRLVETQYF | TGTGCCAGCAGCCCAAGCCCTAGCGGGAGATTGGTAGAGACCCAGTACTTC | TRBJ2-5 | TRBV7-8 | few | TRBD2
CASSPRLAPYNEQFF | TGTGCCAGCAGCCCGAGACTAGCGCCCTACAATGAGCAGTTCTTC | TRBJ2-1 | TRBV11-3 | once | TRBD2
CASSVAGGPYEQYF | TGTGCCAGCAGCGTAGCAGGGGGACCCTACGAGCAGTACTTC | TRBJ2-7 | TRBV9 | NA | TRBD1
CASSPGLAGNIQYF | TGTGCCAGCAGCCCCGGACTAGCCGGGAACATTCAGTACTTC | TRBJ2-4 | TRBV28 | NA | TRBD2
CASKEGYYGYTF | TGTGCCAGCAAGGAGGGGTACTATGGCTACACCTTC | TRBJ1-2 | TRBV19 | NA | NA
CASSVTRVGETNEQFF | TGTGCCAGCAGCGTCACCCGAGTGGGGGAAACAAATGAGCAGTTCTTC | TRBJ2-1 | TRBV9 | NA | NA
CATRGPFYEQYF | TGTGCCACCAGGGGGCCTTTTTACGAGCAGTACTTC | TRBJ2-7 | TRBV27 | NA | TRBD1
CASSLSSGSIYEQYF | TGTGCCAGCAGTTTATCCTCAGGGTCCATATACGAGCAGTACTTC | TRBJ2-7 | TRBV27 | NA | NA
CASSERGFGGTEAFF | TGTGCCAGCAGTGAAAGGGGGTTTGGTGGCACTGAAGCTTTCTTT | TRBJ1-1 | TRBV6-1 | NA | NA
CASRDQMATYEQYF | TGTGCCAGCAGGGACCAAATGGCGACCTACGAGCAGTACTTC | TRBJ2-7 | TRBV6-6 | NA | NA
CASSPGSYEQYF | TGTGCCAGCTCACCAGGGTCCTACGAGCAGTACTTC | TRBJ2-7 | TRBV18 | NA | NA
CASSVRTGMNTEAFF | TGTGCCAGCAGTGTCCGGACGGGAATGAACACTGAAGCTTTCTTT | TRBJ1-1 | TRBV28 | NA | NA
CASRTELRNSPLHF | TGTGCCAGCAGGACAGAGCTCAGGAATTCACCCCTCCACTTT | TRBJ1-6 | TRBV27 | NA | NA
CASSFGGDTEAFF | TGTGCCAGCAGTTTCGGGGGCGACACTGAAGCTTTCTTT | TRBJ1-1 | TRBV12-3/TRBV12-4 | NA | NA
CASSPPPRVRSNQPQHF | TGTGCCAGCAGTCCCCCCCCCAGGGTACGGAGCAATCAGCCCCAGCATTTT | TRBJ1-5 | TRBV28 | few | NA
CASSIALGQTYEQYF | TGTGCCAGTAGTATAGCCCTCGGACAGACCTACGAGCAGTACTTC | TRBJ2-7 | TRBV19 | NA | NA
CASSSGTSSYNEQFF | TGTGCTAGCAGCTCGGGGACTAGCTCCTACAATGAGCAGTTCTTC | TRBJ2-1 | TRBV7-7 | NA | TRBD2
CASSYWQGNTEAFF | TGTGCCAGCAGTTATTGGCAGGGGAACACTGAAGCTTTCTTT | TRBJ1-1 | TRBV6-2/TRBV6-3 | few | NA
CAGRGPGYEQYF | TGCGCCGGACGGGGGCCGGGCTACGAGCAGTACTTC | TRBJ2-7 | TRBV23-1 | NA | NA
CATPGPLRNTIYF | TGTGCCACCCCGGGACCATTACGAAACACCATATATTTT | TRBJ1-3 | TRBV2 | few | NA
CASSLDLNTEAFF | TGTGCCAGCTCCTTGGACTTGAACACTGAAGCTTTCTTT | TRBJ1-1 | TRBV18 | NA | NA
CASSSLPSGSGTDTQYF | TGCGCCAGCAGCTCCCTCCCTAGCGGGAGTGGCACAGATACGCAGTATTTT | TRBJ2-3 | TRBV5-1 | NA | TRBD2
CASSSAGVGRDIQYF | TGTGCCAGCAGTTCCGCAGGAGTCGGCCGGGACATTCAGTACTTC | TRBJ2-4 | TRBV6-5 | once | NA
CASSIAAASPLHF | TGTGCCAGTAGTATCGCGGCAGCTTCACCCCTCCACTTT | TRBJ1-6 | TRBV19 | once | NA
CASSPLWGRAGTDTQYF | TGCGCCAGCAGCCCCCTCTGGGGGAGGGCCGGGACAGATACGCAGTATTTT | TRBJ2-3 | TRBV5-1 | NA | TRBD2
CASSLDRARQPQHF | TGTGCCAGCAGTTTAGACAGGGCCCGTCAGCCCCAGCATTTT | TRBJ1-5 | TRBV28 | NA | TRBD1
CSASPAGGADTQYF | TGCAGTGCTAGTCCAGCGGGAGGGGCAGATACGCAGTATTTT | TRBJ2-3 | TRBV20-1 | NA | TRBD2
CASSRQTSATDTQYF | TGTGCCAGCAGTCGACAGACTAGCGCAACAGATACGCAGTATTTT | TRBJ2-3 | TRBV7-2 | NA | TRBD2
CASSPHWNTEAFF | TGTGCCAGCAGTCCCCATTGGAACACTGAAGCTTTCTTT | TRBJ1-1 | TRBV28 | NA | NA
CASTWTGHQETQYF | TGTGCCAGCACCTGGACAGGCCACCAAGAGACCCAGTACTTC | TRBJ2-5 | TRBV5-4 | NA | TRBD1
CASSLYRASYEQYF | TGTGCCAGCAGTCTATACAGGGCCTCCTACGAGCAGTACTTC | TRBJ2-7 | TRBV27 | NA | NA
CASSQEVRREGKDEQYF | TGTGCCAGCAGCCAAGAAGTGAGGCGGGAGGGAAAGGACGAGCAGTACTTC | TRBJ2-7 | TRBV14 | once | TRBD2
CASSLWAPRASNYGYTF | TGTGCCAGCAGTTTATGGGCCCCGCGGGCTTCTAACTATGGCTACACCTTC | TRBJ1-2 | TRBV28 | NA | NA
CASSLVRPPGEQYF | TGTGCCAGCAGCTTAGTCCGGCCCCCTGGCGAGCAGTACTTC | TRBJ2-7 | TRBV11-2 | NA | NA
CASSLESGRESYNEQFF | TGTGCCAGCAGCTTAGAGAGTGGGCGGGAGTCCTACAATGAGCAGTTCTTC | TRBJ2-1 | TRBV7-2 | NA | TRBD2
CASSPGTPYEQYF | TGTGCCAGCTCACCAGGGACCCCCTACGAGCAGTACTTC | TRBJ2-7 | TRBV18 | NA | NA
CASSSSGGQTYEQYF | TGTGCCAGCAGCTCCTCTGGGGGACAGACCTACGAGCAGTACTTC | TRBJ2-7 | TRBV7-2 | NA | TRBD1
CASSFETGGDSPLHF | TGTGCCAGCAGCTTTGAGACAGGGGGCGACTCACCCCTCCACTTT | TRBJ1-6 | TRBV7-9 | NA | TRBD1
CASSLGETQYF | TGTGCCAGCAGTTTGGGAGAGACCCAGTACTTC | TRBJ2-5 | TRBV6-5 | NA | NA
CASSALGGLTDTQYF | TGTGCCAGCAGCGCCCTCGGTGGGCTAACAGATACGCAGTATTTT | TRBJ2-3 | TRBV7-3 | NA | NA
CASSLGDRGNQPQHF | TGTGCCAGCAGCTTGGGGGACAGGGGAAATCAGCCCCAGCATTTT | TRBJ1-5 | TRBV5-6 | NA | TRBD1
CASSDPGLTYGYTF | TGTGCCAGCAGCGATCCGGGCCTCACCTATGGCTACACCTTC | TRBJ1-2 | TRBV28 | NA | NA
CASSQVRENTEAFF | TGCGCCAGCAGCCAAGTCCGGGAAAACACTGAAGCTTTCTTT | TRBJ1-1 | TRBV4-1 | NA | NA
CASSPWTGGASYEQYF | TGTGCCAGCAGTCCCTGGACAGGGGGCGCCTCCTACGAGCAGTACTTC | TRBJ2-7 | TRBV28 | NA | TRBD1
CASIRPGATEAFF | TGTGCCAGCATCCGTCCCGGGGCCACTGAAGCTTTCTTT | TRBJ1-1 | TRBV6-5 | NA | NA
CASSYSSGSYEQFF | TGTGCCAGCAGTTACTCTTCCGGGAGCTATGAGCAGTTCTTC | TRBJ2-1 | TRBV6-2/TRBV6-3 | NA | NA
CAISVGQDEKLFF | TGTGCCATCAGTGTGGGACAGGATGAAAAACTGTTTTTT | TRBJ1-4 | TRBV10-3 | NA | TRBD1
CASSVDRGRVTGELFF | TGTGCCAGCAGCGTTGACAGGGGGCGGGTCACCGGGGAGCTGTTTTTT | TRBJ2-2 | TRBV7-3 | NA | TRBD1
CASTPGHNEQFF | TGTGCCAGCACACCGGGCCACAATGAGCAGTTCTTC | TRBJ2-1 | TRBV6-5 | NA | NA